These 10 T cell receptor beta chains were all obtained from the same sample, sequenced in a study of glioma-infiltrating T cells. The iRepertoire nested amplicon-rescue multiplex PCR amplified TCR alpha and beta CDR3s from RNA. TCRdb redid the calling of the multiplex PCR reads with MiXCR, one entry per CDR3 protein. This sample has around 150,000 distinct CDR3 sequences, with 35% to 50% found just once. Sequenced: glioma tissue, nonneoplastic brain tissue, or PBMCs (not recorded which). Receptors were obtained from a human donor with low-grade glioma or glioblastoma, undergoing nonglioma brain surgery, or in good health (not recorded which).

The table lists this clonotype with a few counts. J is TRBJ2-1 and V is TRBV6-1, with TRBD2 matching 8 bases. CDR3 length: 16 residues. J gave up 5 bases and V 5 bases, and 11 bases lay outside the gene matches. In germline, CDR1 is MNHNS, CDR2 SASEGT. The CDR3 sequence is CASSPSTAGDHNEQFF. CDR3 sequence (DNA): TGTGCCAGCAGTCCCTCTACAGCGGGAGACCACAATGAGCAGTTCTTC.

This chain connects TRBV2 to TRBJ1-5; D is unclear. V was shortened by 4 bases and J by 0 bases, with 4 bases between the two germline ends. Germline CDR1 reads SNHLY; CDR2 reads FYNNEI. This CDR3 region has 13 residues. CDR3 DNA sequence: TGTGCCAGCAGTGGACTTAGCAATCAGCCCCAGCATTTT. It translates to CASSGLSNQPQHF.

This clonotype was seen a handful of times. This sequence joins TRBV6-1 and TRBJ2-3; 14 bases match TRBD2. Germline V gene lookup returns CDR1 MNHNS and CDR2 SASEGT. V lost 5 bases to trimming and J lost 0 bases; unmatched junction nucleotides: 10. The CDR3 is made up of 19 amino acids. The CDR3 reads CASSSQGTSGGPSTDTQYF. For the CDR3, the DNA is TGTGCCAGCAGTTCCCAGGGGACTAGCGGGGGACCTAGCACAGATACGCAGTATTTT.

This clonotype was detected a few times. The chain uses TRBV20-1 and TRBJ2-3, with D hard to call. The CDR3 is made up of 11 amino acids. Looked up from germline, CDR1 is DFQATT and CDR2 is SNEGSKA (reference sequence). CDR3 nucleotide sequence: TGCAGGGCTGGTAGCACAGATACGCAGTATTTT. Protein product: CRAGSTDTQYF.

As concerns this clonotype: Given a much more abundant clone one base away, this may be a read error. The chain joins TRBV6-1 to TRBJ1-5; possibly TRBD1 for D (6 bases). The V end was cut by 6 bases, the J end by 9 bases, with 18 bases between. The CDR3 totals 14 residues. Germline CDR1 is MNHNS and CDR2 is SASEGT. DNA for the CDR3: TGTGCCAGCAGCGAGGGACATGGGTCATCGCCCCAGCATTTT. This translates into CASSEGHGSSPQHF.

The chain carries TRBV7-2 and TRBJ2-1; perhaps TRBD2 as D (5 bases). CDR1 SGHTA and CDR2 FQGNSA come from the germline V gene. The CDR3 consists of 15 residues. Trimming left V 2 bases short and J 7 bases short, with 15 bases between. The CDR3 loop is CASSLWATAGNEQFF. CDR3 sequence (DNA): TGTGCCAGCAGCTTATGGGCCACCGCGGGTAATGAGCAGTTCTTC.

In its sample, this clonotype was seen many times. The chain uses TRBV19 and TRBJ1-2; D is uncertain. The CDR3 extends over 14 amino acids. Trimming stripped 5 bases from V and 0 bases from J, with 10 bases between. Germline V gene sequence: CDR1 LNHDA, CDR2 SQIVND (reference sequence). DNA for the CDR3: TGTGCCAGTAGTCTAGTCAGAGCTAACTATGGCTACACCTTC. Amino acids: CASSLVRANYGYTF. Looking up the rest from reference TRBV19 and TRBJ1-2 gives the full variable domain: DGGITQSPKYLFRKEGQNVTLSCEQNLNHDAMYWYRQDPGQGLRLIYYSQIVNDFQKGDIAEGYSVSREKKESFPLTVTSAQKNPTAFYLCASSLVRANYGYTFGSGTRLTVV.

This clonotype was picked up a small number of times. This chain uses TRBV27 with TRBJ2-7; D is ambiguous. Germline loops: CDR1 MNHEY, CDR2 SMNVEV (reference sequence). V was pared by 0 bases and J by 2 bases, with 5 bases between. The length of the CDR3 is 13 residues. The CDR3 loop is CASSLSAAYEQYF. In nucleotides, the CDR3 is TGTGCCAGCAGTTTATCAGCCGCCTACGAGCAGTACTTC.

In the case of this clonotype: This could be a read error, since a much larger clone is one nucleotide away. The V and J genes are TRBV15 and TRBJ1-1; D remains ambiguous. Trimming removed 2 bases at V and 1 base at J, with 2 bases between. CDR3 length: 12 amino acids. Germline V CDR1 and CDR2: LNHNV, YYDKDF (reference sequence). Here the CDR3 reads CATSRTNTEAFF. In nucleotides, the CDR3 is TGTGCCACCAGCAGAACGAACACTGAAGCTTTCTTT.

This clonotype came up a few times. CDR3 sequence (DNA): TGTGCCAGCAGTTACACTGGACTAGCGGGGGAAGAGACCCAGTACTTC. Protein sequence: CASSYTGLAGEETQYF. This chain connects TRBV6-6 to TRBJ2-5; 13 nucleotides agree with TRBD2. Trimming removed 2 bases from V and 3 bases from J; junction bases left unmatched: 3. The germline gives CDR1 MNHNY, CDR2 SVGAGI (reference sequence). CDR3 length equals 16 residues.